A single sample is the source of the 28 T cell receptor beta chains below, sequenced in a study of cytomegalovirus exposure and HLA in healthy donors. The study ran its PCR with 60 Vbeta and 13 Jbeta primers. Produced via immunoSEQ multiplex PCR; TCRdb's table is partial and in-frame only. The table records some 190,000 clones, roughly three quarters of them present only once. Sequenced material: PBMCs. The receptors were gathered from a young woman in good health and CMV-seronegative.

This chain connects TRBV28 to TRBJ1-5, with D perhaps matching TRBD1 (5 bases). V lost 7 bases and J 1 base, leaving 11 bases between the germline ends. Germline values: CDR1 MDHEN, CDR2 SYDVKM. This CDR3 is 14 amino acids long. The CDR3 nucleotides are TGTGCCAGCACCAGGGCGTGGAGCAATCAGCCCCAGCATTTT. Translating it yields CASTRAWSNQPQHF.

This chain links TRBV4-3 with TRBJ2-7, with TRBD2 matching 7 bases. Trimming took 1 base from V and 0 from J; bases not matched to a gene: 12. The length of the CDR3 is 18 residues. CDR1 LGHNA and CDR2 YSLEER come from the germline V gene. CDR3 coding DNA: TGCGCCAGCAGCCAAGCTCCTAGCGGTGGCCTTTACTCCTACGAGCAGTACTTC. This encodes CASSQAPSGGLYSYEQYF.

The rearrangement joins TRBV7-2 to TRBJ2-7; D may be TRBD1 (5 bases). CDR1 is SGHTA, CDR2 FQGNSA, per germline. The CDR3 sequence is 14 residues long. Trimming took off 0 bases at V and 2 bases at J, with 8 bases between the two ends. CDR3 region: CASSLARATYEQYF. Here the CDR3 DNA reads TGTGCCAGCAGCTTAGCCAGGGCAACCTACGAGCAGTACTTC.

This rearrangement joins TRBV5-4 to TRBJ2-7; TRBD2 matches 11 bases. With 3 bases clipped from V and 3 bases from J, the junction kept 2 bases outside the gene matches. CDR3 length: 14 residues. Looked up from germline, CDR1 is SGHNT and CDR2 is YYREEE (reference sequence). The CDR3 region is CASSSGTSGYEQYF. In DNA, the CDR3 is TGTGCCAGCAGCTCCGGGACTAGCGGCTACGAGCAGTACTTC.

The rearrangement joins TRBV9 to TRBJ2-2; 9 bases line up with TRBD1. With V trimmed by 3 bases and J by 6 bases, 15 bases remained unmatched. Germline CDR1 reads SGDLS; CDR2 reads YYNGEE. This CDR3 has 18 residues. The CDR3 region is CASSALNPGQGFSGELFF. DNA for the CDR3: TGTGCCAGCAGCGCCTTAAACCCGGGACAGGGTTTCTCCGGGGAGCTGTTTTTT.

This rearrangement joins TRBV6-5 to TRBJ1-1; D is possibly TRBD1 (5 bases). The ends were cut back, 0 bases at V and 5 bases at J, with 7 bases in the middle. Germline V gene sequence: CDR1 MNHEY, CDR2 SVGAGI. The CDR3 contains 13 residues. CDR3 loop: CASSYSKGTEAFF. The CDR3 DNA reads TGTGCCAGCAGTTACTCTAAGGGGACTGAAGCTTTCTTT.

This chain uses TRBV7-9 with TRBJ1-3; no firm D call. CDR3 length: 14 residues. Germline V CDR1 and CDR2: SEHNR, FQNEAQ (reference sequence). V gave up 0 bases and J gave up 2 bases, with 5 bases separating them. The CDR3: CASSLASPGNTIYF. The CDR3 bases are TGTGCCAGCAGCTTAGCGTCTCCTGGAAACACCATATATTTT.

This chain joins TRBV2 and TRBJ2-2, with TRBD2 identical over 12 bases. Per germline, CDR1 SNHLY and CDR2 FYNNEI. The junction had 14 bases not matched to a gene; V was cut back by 5 bases and J by 7 bases. The CDR3 consists of 18 residues. CDR3 residues: CASSSMGLAGSGGGELFF. Here the CDR3 DNA reads TGTGCCAGCAGTTCGATGGGACTAGCGGGTTCTGGCGGCGGGGAGCTGTTTTTT.

This sequence joins TRBV2 and TRBJ1-4; TRBD1 matches 9 bases. This CDR3 comprises 15 residues. The germline gives CDR1 SNHLY, CDR2 FYNNEI. V gave up 9 bases and J gave up 4 bases; unmatched junction bases: 9. CDR3 sequence (DNA): TGTGCCAGTGAGGACAGGGGCCTTGTTAATGAAAAACTGTTTTTT. It is translated as CASEDRGLVNEKLFF.

The rearrangement uses TRBV5-1 and TRBJ2-2, with 12 bases that match TRBD1. With 4 bases clipped from V and 6 bases from J, the junction kept 10 bases outside the gene matches. The CDR3 sequence is 17 residues long. The V gene's germline CDR1 is SGHRS and CDR2 YFSETQ. The DNA of the CDR3 is TGCGCCAGCAGCCCTTTTCCGGGACAGGGGGCGGCCGGGGAGCTGTTTTTT. Translation: CASSPFPGQGAAGELFF. Supplemented by reference TRBV5-1 and TRBJ2-2, the full variable domain reads KAGVTQTPRYLIKTRGQQVTLSCSPISGHRSVSWYQQTPGQGLQFLFEYFSETQRNKGNFPGRFSGRQFSNSRSEMNVSTLELGDSALYLCASSPFPGQGAAGELFFGEGSRLTVL.

J is TRBJ1-2 and V is TRBV19; 8 nucleotides agree with TRBD1. Trimming took 4 bases from V and 4 from J; bases not matched to a gene: 8. There are 15 residues in the CDR3. The germline V gene has CDR1 LNHDA and CDR2 SQIVND (reference sequence). CDR3 sequence reads: CASSTPTGESYGYTF. In nucleotides, the CDR3 is TGTGCCAGTAGTACGCCGACAGGGGAGAGCTATGGCTACACCTTC.

The J gene is TRBJ2-2, the V gene TRBV6-6, with 7 positions matching TRBD2. The CDR3 totals 14 residues. Unmatched junction bases numbered 6, after V lost 8 bases and J lost 3 bases. Germline loops: CDR1 MNHNY, CDR2 SVGAGI (reference sequence). The CDR3 is CASRVGGDTGELFF. The DNA of the CDR3 is TGTGCCAGCCGAGTGGGGGGGGACACCGGGGAGCTGTTTTTT.

This chain connects TRBV21-1 to TRBJ1-6; TRBD1, as called in the table, went unchecked against the DNA. TRBV21-1 is deemed a pseudogene. The CDR3 runs 14 residues. As DNA, the CDR3 is TGTGCCAGCAGTTTTCACAGGGTAAGGTCACCCCTCCACTTT. Protein: CASSFHRVRSPLHF.

V is TRBV28 and J is TRBJ2-7; a weak D match, TRBD1 (6 bases). Germline values: CDR1 MDHEN, CDR2 SYDVKM. V gave up 6 bases and J gave up 6 bases, with 21 bases separating them. The CDR3 consists of 15 residues. CDR3 in DNA: TGTGCCAGCAGCTTAATCTCCAGGGGATCGGGCGAGCAGTACTTC. Translation: CASSLISRGSGEQYF.

The CDR3 spells CASSFPRGGTNEKLFF. The DNA of the CDR3 is TGTGCCAGCAGTTTCCCCCGGGGGGGGACTAATGAAAAACTGTTTTTT. The chain couples TRBV28 to TRBJ1-4, with D possibly being TRBD1 (5 bases). The CDR3 loop spans 16 amino acids. Germline lookup yields CDR1 MDHEN and CDR2 SYDVKM. The V end lost 3 bases, the J end lost 2 bases, and 13 bases lay between the germline ends. The whole variable domain, remainder taken from reference TRBV28 and TRBJ1-4, is DVKVTQSSRYLVKRTGEKVFLECVQDMDHENMFWYRQDPGLGLRLIYFSYDVKMKEKGDIPEGYSVSREKKERFSLILESASTNQTSMYLCASSFPRGGTNEKLFFGSGTQLSVL.

V and J are TRBV30 and TRBJ2-5, with 7 bases lining up with TRBD1. The CDR3 is made up of 14 amino acids. Germline trimming cut 0 bases from V and 5 bases from J; bases unmatched to any gene: 6. Germline-derived CDR1 and CDR2 are GTSNPN and SVGIG (reference sequence). In nucleotides, the CDR3 is TGTGCCTGGAGTGTTACAGGGGCGCTGGAGACCCAGTACTTC. Translation: CAWSVTGALETQYF. Based on the CDR3 plus reference TRBV30 and TRBJ2-5, the full variable domain is SQTIHQWPATLVQPVGSPLSLECTVEGTSNPNLYWYRQAAGRGLQLLFYSVGIGQISSEVPQNLSASRPQDRQFILSSKKLLLSDSGFYLCAWSVTGALETQYFGPGTRLLVL.

V gene TRBV11-2 combines with J gene TRBJ1-2; D is unclear. V was pared by 3 bases and J by 4 bases, with 15 bases between. The CDR3 has 15 amino acids. The germline CDR1 and CDR2 sequences are SGHAT and FQNNGV. CDR3 DNA sequence: TGTGCCAGCAGCTTTGGGGAGGACGGAAGCTATGGCTACACCTTC. It is translated as CASSFGEDGSYGYTF.

This chain joins TRBV28 and TRBJ2-2, with TRBD1 matching over 7 bases. With V trimmed by 3 bases and J by 10 bases, 5 bases remained unmatched. There are 13 residues in the CDR3. Germline V CDR1 and CDR2: MDHEN, SYDVKM. The DNA for the CDR3 is TGTGCCAGCAGTTTTCCAGGACAGGAGGAGCTGTTTTTT. Its translation: CASSFPGQEELFF.

The table lists this clone with a few counts. The chain carries TRBV7-3 and TRBJ2-5; the D gene is possibly TRBD2 (5 bases). From germline, CDR1 is SGHTA and CDR2 FQGTGA. This CDR3 is built from 13 residues. Trimming shortened V by 2 bases and J by 5 bases, and 9 bases separated the two germline ends. The CDR3 DNA reads as TGTGCCAGCAGCTTAGACTACCGGGAGACCCAGTACTTC. Encoded protein: CASSLDYRETQYF.

This clone was seen only a few times. This rearrangement joins TRBV19 to TRBJ2-3, with D maybe TRBD1 (5 bases). The V gene's germline CDR1 is LNHDA and CDR2 SQIVND (reference sequence). The CDR3 consists of 14 residues. Trimming took 3 bases from V and 7 from J, leaving 14 bases between them. The CDR3 nucleotides are TGTGCCAGTAGTATTGGGCAGGGTGTCTATACGCAGTATTTT. Its translation: CASSIGQGVYTQYF.

The CDR3 loop is CASSVGVGTIVNYEQYF. CDR3 bases: TGTGCCAGCAGCGTTGGTGTCGGGACAATCGTTAACTACGAGCAGTACTTC. The chain combines TRBV9 with TRBJ2-7, with a weak D call TRBD1 (6 bases). V was clipped by 2 bases and J by 3 bases, with 21 bases between them. CDR1 and CDR2 from the germline V gene are SGDLS and YYNGEE. The CDR3 sequence is 17 residues long.

The CDR3 region is CAISSNRGIDTDTQYF. The CDR3 DNA sequence: TGTGCCATCAGTTCGAACAGGGGAATAGACACAGATACGCAGTATTTT. The chain employs TRBV10-3 and TRBJ2-3; 7 bases are a match to TRBD1. The germline V gene encodes CDR1 ENHRY and CDR2 SYGVKD. The CDR3 is 16 amino acids. J gave up 2 bases and V 5 bases, and 10 bases lay outside the gene matches.

This chain uses TRBV4-1 with TRBJ1-3; D call uncertain. Germline V CDR1 and CDR2: MGHRA, YSYEKL. Trimming stripped 5 bases from V and 3 bases from J, with 14 bases between. This CDR3 is 15 amino acids long. The DNA for the CDR3 is TGCGCCAGCAGCACCCCCGGGGTGGTTGGAAACACCATATATTTT. This sequence encodes CASSTPGVVGNTIYF.

This sequence joins TRBV4-3 and TRBJ1-1; no firm D call. This CDR3 contains 13 residues. Germline V gene data show CDR1 as LGHNA and CDR2 as YSLEER. The ends were cut back, 4 bases at V and 0 bases at J, with 6 bases in the middle. The CDR3: CASSLQLNTEAFF. CDR3 nucleotides: TGCGCCAGCAGCCTACAATTGAACACTGAAGCTTTCTTT.

The V call is TRBV6-5, the J call TRBJ1-1, with no clear D. The ends were cut back, 10 bases at V and 1 base at J, with 13 bases in the middle. The CDR3 spans 13 residues. Germline V gene lookup returns CDR1 MNHEY and CDR2 SVGAGI. CDR3 amino acids: CATLAGSNTEAFF. CDR3 DNA sequence: TGTGCCACCCTGGCCGGGTCGAACACTGAAGCTTTCTTT.

The chain carries TRBV18 and TRBJ2-3, with TRBD1 matching 8 bases. Germline V gene data show CDR1 as KGHSH and CDR2 as LQKENI. The CDR3 extends over 14 amino acids. V lost 5 bases and J lost 2; bases outside the gene matches: 3. The CDR3 loop reads CASSGQGSTDTQYF. CDR3 in DNA: TGTGCCAGCTCAGGACAGGGTTCCACAGATACGCAGTATTTT.

A remark on this clone: The same CDR3 also results from other DNA sequences found in this sample. The gene calls are TRBV7-9 and TRBJ2-7; D gene unclear. Trimming shortened V by 1 base and J by 4 bases, and 5 bases separated the two germline ends. Germline V gene data show CDR1 as SEHNR and CDR2 as FQNEAQ (reference sequence). The CDR3 has 12 residues. CDR3 sequence (DNA): TGTGCCAGCAGCTTAGGGAGTTACGAGCAGTACTTC. This gives the protein CASSLGSYEQYF.

The rearrangement links TRBV27 to TRBJ1-1; 7 bases line up with TRBD1. The germline V gene has CDR1 MNHEY and CDR2 SMNVEV (reference sequence). This CDR3 contains 13 residues. V dropped 2 bases and J dropped 5; count of bases not matched to a gene: 2. The CDR3 DNA reads TGTGCCAGCAGTTTAAAGGGGGCTACTGAAGCTTTCTTT. It yields the protein CASSLKGATEAFF.